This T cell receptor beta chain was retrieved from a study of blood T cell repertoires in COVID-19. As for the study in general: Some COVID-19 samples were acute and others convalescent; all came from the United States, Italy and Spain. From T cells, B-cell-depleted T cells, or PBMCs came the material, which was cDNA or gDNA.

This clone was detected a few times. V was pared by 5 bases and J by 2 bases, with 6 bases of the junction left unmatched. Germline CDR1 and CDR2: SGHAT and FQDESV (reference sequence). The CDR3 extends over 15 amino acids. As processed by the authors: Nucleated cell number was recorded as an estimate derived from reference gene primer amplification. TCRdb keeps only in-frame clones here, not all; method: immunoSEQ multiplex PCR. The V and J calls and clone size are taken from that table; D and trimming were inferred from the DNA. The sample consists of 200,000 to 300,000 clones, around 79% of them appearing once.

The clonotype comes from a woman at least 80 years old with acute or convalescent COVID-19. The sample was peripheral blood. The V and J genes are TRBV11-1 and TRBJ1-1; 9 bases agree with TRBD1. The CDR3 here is CASSDRGASNTEAFF. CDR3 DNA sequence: TGTGCCAGCAGCGACAGGGGGGCATCAAACACTGAAGCTTTCTTT.